This T cell receptor beta chain was captured in a study of cytomegalovirus exposure and HLA in healthy donors. This clone showed up just a few times. With 6 bases clipped from V and 5 bases from J, the junction kept 16 bases outside the gene matches. Germline CDR1 reads ENHRY; CDR2 reads SYGVKD. This CDR3 has 17 residues. The PCR used 60 Vbeta and 13 Jbeta primers. Sequencing used immunoSEQ multiplex PCR; TCRdb keeps in-frame clones, though not all of them. The sample holds 140,000 to 150,000 clones, roughly 79% seen once. The TCR was taken from a woman aged 40 to 55 in good health and CMV-seropositive. The sample comprised PBMCs. The chain couples TRBV10-3 to TRBJ2-7; 10 positions match TRBD2. The CDR3 loop is CAIRRGLAGGRGDEQYF. The CDR3 DNA reads TGTGCCATCAGACGCGGTTTAGCGGGGGGCCGAGGGGACGAGCAGTACTTC.